The 5 T cell receptor beta chains listed next were all sequenced from one sample in a study of beta chain features in type 1 diabetes. The whole isolated RNA underwent reverse transcription, so sequencing captured expressed TCRB transcripts. Assay used: immunoSEQ multiplex PCR; TCRdb lists only in-frame clones, some missing. This sample has about 360,000 clones, with roughly 13% found just once. Sequencing was done on a sample of naive CD4+ T cells from blood. The receptors shown here come from a man aged 18 to 29 in good health.

This clone was observed a few times. The chain links TRBV5-4 to TRBJ2-6; 10 bases are a match to TRBD1. CDR1 is SGHNT, CDR2 YYREEE, per germline (reference sequence). The ends lost 9 bases at V and 0 bases at J; junction bases unmatched: 3. The CDR3 has 15 amino acids. CDR3 sequence reads: CATRQGASGANVLTF. The DNA of the CDR3 is TGTGCCACCAGACAGGGGGCCTCTGGGGCCAACGTCCTGACTTTC. The whole variable domain, remainder taken from reference TRBV5-4 and TRBJ2-6, is ETGVTQSPTHLIKTRGQQVTLRCSSQSGHNTVSWYQQALGQGPQFIFQYYREEENGRGNFPPRFSGLQFPNYSSELNVNALELDDSALYLCATRQGASGANVLTFGAGSRLTVL.

The chain links TRBV30 to TRBJ1-6, with TRBD1 as a possible D gene (5 bases). V gave up 4 bases and J gave up 10 bases, with 11 bases separating them. The CDR3 spans 12 residues. The V gene's germline CDR1 is GTSNPN and CDR2 SVGIG (reference sequence). CDR3 sequence reads: CAWTRVESPLHF. The DNA for the CDR3 is TGTGCCTGGACCAGGGTTGAGTCACCCCTCCACTTT.

The chain combines TRBV15 with TRBJ2-5; perhaps TRBD2 as D (6 bases). The end of the DNA is better explained by TRBJ2-7, so the J call may be wrong. Germline CDR1 reads LNHNV; CDR2 reads YYDKDF (reference sequence). CDR3 length: 13 residues. CDR3 in amino acids: CATSRRDFYEQYF. CDR3 nucleotides: TGTGCCACCAGCAGACGGGACTTCTACGAGCAGTACTTC.

There are a few counts of this clone. This sequence joins TRBV14 and TRBJ2-5; weak D call: TRBD1 (5 bases). Germline V gene data show CDR1 as SGHDN and CDR2 as FVKESK. The CDR3 loop spans 15 amino acids. Trimming left V 2 bases short and J 0 bases short, with 10 bases between. The CDR3 loop reads CASSQLGAYQETQYF. The DNA of the CDR3 is TGTGCCAGCAGCCAACTAGGGGCGTACCAAGAGACCCAGTACTTC. Drawing the rest from reference TRBV14 and TRBJ2-5, the complete variable domain is EAGVTQFPSHSVIEKGQTVTLRCDPISGHDNLYWYRRVMGKEIKFLLHFVKESKQDESGMPNNRFLAERTGGTYSTLKVQPAELEDSGVYFCASSQLGAYQETQYFGPGTRLLVL.

V gene TRBV18 combines with J gene TRBJ2-7; D perhaps matches TRBD1 (6 bases). This CDR3 has 17 amino acids. Germline V gene lookup returns CDR1 KGHSH and CDR2 LQKENI. Deletions cut 6 bases from V and 3 bases from J, with 24 bases between. As DNA, the CDR3 is TGTGCCAGCTCTCCGCTCGATTACCGGGACACCAACTACGAGCAGTACTTC. Translation gives CASSPLDYRDTNYEQYF.